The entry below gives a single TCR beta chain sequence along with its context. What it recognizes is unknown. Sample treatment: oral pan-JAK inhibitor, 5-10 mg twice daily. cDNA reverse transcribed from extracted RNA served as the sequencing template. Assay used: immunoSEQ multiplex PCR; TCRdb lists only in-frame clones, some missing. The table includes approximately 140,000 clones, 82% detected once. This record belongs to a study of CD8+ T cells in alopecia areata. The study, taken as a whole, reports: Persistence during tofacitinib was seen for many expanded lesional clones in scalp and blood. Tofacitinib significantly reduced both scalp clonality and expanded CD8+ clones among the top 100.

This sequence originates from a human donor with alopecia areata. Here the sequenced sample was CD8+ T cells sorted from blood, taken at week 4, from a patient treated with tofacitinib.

The CDR3 reads CASSLGGGNYGYTF. The CDR3 DNA reads as TGTGCCAGCAGCTTAGGAGGGGGCAACTATGGCTACACCTTC. The J gene is TRBJ1-2, the V gene TRBV7-2, with 7 bases fitting TRBD1. The CDR3 totals 14 residues. Per the germline V gene, CDR1 is SGHTA and CDR2 is FQGNSA. V lost 1 base to trimming and J lost 2 bases; unmatched junction nucleotides: 1.